This entry lists 2 T cell receptor beta chains sequenced from one sample in a study of T cell clonotyping in hematopoietic cell transplantation. Time point specified: recipient sample about 28 days before transplant, after cytoreduction. Generated by immunoSEQ multiplex PCR, the TCRdb table keeps only in-frame clones and is missing some. The sample lists under 30,000 clones; around 80% were seen once. This material consisted of peripheral blood mononuclear cells, taken before stem cell transplant. These receptors were taken from a woman aged 25 to 39 with chronic myeloid leukemia. Some clones in this sample may be carry-over from other donors' samples.

The chain recombines TRBV11-2 with TRBJ2-1; D not resolved. This CDR3 spans 14 amino acids. Trimming left V 4 bases short and J 7 bases short, with 14 bases between. CDR1 is SGHAT and CDR2 is FQNNGV in the germline V gene. CDR3 bases: TGTGCCAGCAGCTCCCGGCGCGTCGGGAATGAGCAGTTCTTC. This translates into CASSSRRVGNEQFF.

This chain links TRBV5-1 with TRBJ2-2, with D unresolved. The CDR3 spans 13 residues. Germline V gives CDR1 SGHRS, CDR2 YFSETQ. V lost 5 bases and J lost 5, with 10 bases in between. Here the CDR3 DNA reads TGCGCCAGCAGTTATAGTTCGACCGGGGAGCTGTTTTTT. Protein: CASSYSSTGELFF.